This is a list of T cell receptor beta chains from one sample in a study of T-cell reconstitution after alpha-beta-depleted transplantation in children. One entry per CDR3 protein results from TCRdb running MiXCR on the PCR reads. The top ten clones hold 3.3% of a sample with roughly 500,000 distinct CDR3 sequences, about 17% of them seen once. Here the sequenced sample was PBMCs from the stem cell graft donor, taken from the stem cell graft. These receptors originate from a human donor who donated a stem cell graft to a child with acute lymphoblastic leukemia. CDR3s include the opening cysteine and the closing phenylalanine or tryptophan. Each record gives: V gene, J gene, clone size, D gene, CDR3 DNA, CDR3 protein. The D gene is left open where the match is weak. Size values are once, few and many counts, or a class for expanded clones, and some rows have none.

v_gene: TRBV11-2
j_gene: TRBJ2-7
abundance: -
d_gene: -
CDR3nt: TGTGCCAGCAGCTTAGGGCGGGGCGGCCTTCAATACTTC
CDR3aa: CASSLGRGGLQYF

v_gene: TRBV12-3/TRBV12-4
j_gene: TRBJ2-4
abundance: few
d_gene: -
CDR3nt: TGTGCCAGCACCCTCAGGGGATCGGCCAAAAACATTCAGTACTTC
CDR3aa: CASTLRGSAKNIQYF

v_gene: TRBV7-6
j_gene: TRBJ2-5
abundance: few
d_gene: TRBD2
CDR3nt: TGTGCCAGCAGCTTGAGCGGGGGCGGGTGGGAGACCCAGTACTTC
CDR3aa: CASSLSGGGWETQYF

v_gene: TRBV12-3/TRBV12-4
j_gene: TRBJ2-7
abundance: -
d_gene: -
CDR3nt: TGTGCCAGCAGTGGGACCCGACAGAGCACCTACGAGCAGTACTTC
CDR3aa: CASSGTRQSTYEQYF

v_gene: TRBV5-5
j_gene: TRBJ1-3
abundance: -
d_gene: TRBD1
CDR3nt: TGTGCCAGCAGCCCCGGGACAGTCTCTGGAAACACCATATATTTT
CDR3aa: CASSPGTVSGNTIYF

v_gene: TRBV27
j_gene: TRBJ2-3
abundance: -
d_gene: TRBD2
CDR3nt: TGTGCCAGCAGTTTAGTGACTAGCGGGAAAGATACGCAGTATTTT
CDR3aa: CASSLVTSGKDTQYF

v_gene: TRBV20-1
j_gene: TRBJ2-7
abundance: -
d_gene: -
CDR3nt: TGCAGTGCTAGCACCGGGGATAGCTCCTACGAGCAGTACTTC
CDR3aa: CSASTGDSSYEQYF

v_gene: TRBV6-2/TRBV6-3
j_gene: TRBJ2-2
abundance: few
d_gene: -
CDR3nt: TGTGCCAGCAGCCCGACGACCGGGGAGCTGTTTTTT
CDR3aa: CASSPTTGELFF

v_gene: TRBV29-1
j_gene: TRBJ1-2
abundance: few
d_gene: -
CDR3nt: -
CDR3aa: CSVGSGAGTGGAGTF

v_gene: TRBV28
j_gene: TRBJ1-6
abundance: -
d_gene: -
CDR3nt: TGTGCCAGCAGCTTGGGTCGGAGTAATTCACCCCTCCACTTT
CDR3aa: CASSLGRSNSPLHF

v_gene: TRBV12-3/TRBV12-4
j_gene: TRBJ2-7
abundance: many
d_gene: -
CDR3nt: TGTGCCAGCAGACTCTCCGGGTCCTCCTACGAGCAGTACTTC
CDR3aa: CASRLSGSSYEQYF

v_gene: TRBV6-1
j_gene: TRBJ1-2
abundance: -
d_gene: -
CDR3nt: TGTGCCAGCAGTCCTCTGAGAGGGGCTACTCATGGCTACACCTTC
CDR3aa: CASSPLRGATHGYTF

v_gene: TRBV29-1
j_gene: TRBJ1-2
abundance: -
d_gene: -
CDR3nt: TGCAGCGTGGCGGCGGAAGGGTTCGGCTACACCTTC
CDR3aa: CSVAAEGFGYTF

v_gene: TRBV12-3/TRBV12-4
j_gene: TRBJ2-3
abundance: -
d_gene: -
CDR3nt: TGTGCCAGCAGGACCGGGGCAGGGCCAGATACGCAGTATTTT
CDR3aa: CASRTGAGPDTQYF

v_gene: TRBV5-1
j_gene: TRBJ2-7
abundance: -
d_gene: TRBD1
CDR3nt: TGCGCCAGCAGCCCAGGACAGGATTTCTACGAGCAGTACTTC
CDR3aa: CASSPGQDFYEQYF

v_gene: TRBV20-1
j_gene: TRBJ1-3
abundance: -
d_gene: -
CDR3nt: TGCAGTGCTAGAGACAGGGGTCCTGGAAACACCATATATTTT
CDR3aa: CSARDRGPGNTIYF

v_gene: TRBV5-1
j_gene: TRBJ2-7
abundance: -
d_gene: -
CDR3nt: TGCGCCAGCAGCTCGATAGGCGAGCAGTACTTC
CDR3aa: CASSSIGEQYF

v_gene: TRBV5-1
j_gene: TRBJ2-7
abundance: -
d_gene: -
CDR3nt: TGCGCCAGCAGCCTGCGACGGGGGACAGATTCCTACGAGCAGTACTTC
CDR3aa: CASSLRRGTDSYEQYF

v_gene: TRBV9
j_gene: TRBJ2-5
abundance: few
d_gene: -
CDR3nt: TGTGCCAGCAGCGTAGCAGGGGCGGTTCAAGAGACCCAGTACTTC
CDR3aa: CASSVAGAVQETQYF

v_gene: TRBV20-1
j_gene: TRBJ2-7
abundance: -
d_gene: TRBD1
CDR3nt: TGCAGTGCCCCCCTCACAGGGGCCGAGCAGTACTTC
CDR3aa: CSAPLTGAEQYF

v_gene: TRBV5-1
j_gene: TRBJ2-6
abundance: -
d_gene: -
CDR3nt: TGCGCCAGCAGCTTGGTCGGCAGTGTCACTGGGGCCAACGTCCTGACTTTC
CDR3aa: CASSLVGSVTGANVLTF

v_gene: TRBV6-5
j_gene: TRBJ2-3
abundance: -
d_gene: TRBD2
CDR3nt: TGTGCCAGCAGTTATTCGGCTAGCGGGATTGGAGATACGCAGTATTTT
CDR3aa: CASSYSASGIGDTQYF